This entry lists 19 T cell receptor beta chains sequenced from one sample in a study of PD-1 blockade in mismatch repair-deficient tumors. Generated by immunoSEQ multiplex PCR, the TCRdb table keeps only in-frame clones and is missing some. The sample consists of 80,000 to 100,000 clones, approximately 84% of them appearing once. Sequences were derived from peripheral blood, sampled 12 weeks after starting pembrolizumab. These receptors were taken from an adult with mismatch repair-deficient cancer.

The CDR3 DNA sequence: TGTGCCAGCAGCGCGGGACAGGGCTATGGCTACACCTTC. As protein: CASSAGQGYGYTF. The V gene is TRBV6-1, the J gene TRBJ1-2; 9 bases match TRBD1. The V segment lost 6 bases and the J segment 4 bases; nucleotides outside the gene matches: 3. CDR1 is MNHNS and CDR2 is SASEGT in the germline V gene. The CDR3 spans 13 residues.

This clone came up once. The CDR3 DNA reads TGCGCCAGCAGCCAAACGAGACAGCAAGAAATTTCCTACGAGCAGTACTTC. It encodes CASSQTRQQEISYEQYF. This sequence joins TRBV4-3 and TRBJ2-7, with D possibly TRBD1 on 5 matching bases. CDR1 and CDR2 (germline): LGHNA, YSLEER. CDR3 length: 17 residues. Trimming took off 2 bases at V and 1 base at J, with 18 bases between the two ends.

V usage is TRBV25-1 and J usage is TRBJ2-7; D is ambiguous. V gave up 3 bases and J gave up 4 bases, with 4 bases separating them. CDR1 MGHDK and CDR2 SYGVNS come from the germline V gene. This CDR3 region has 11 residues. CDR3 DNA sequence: TGTGCCAGCAGTGATCGGTACGAGCAGTACTTC. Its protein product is CASSDRYEQYF.

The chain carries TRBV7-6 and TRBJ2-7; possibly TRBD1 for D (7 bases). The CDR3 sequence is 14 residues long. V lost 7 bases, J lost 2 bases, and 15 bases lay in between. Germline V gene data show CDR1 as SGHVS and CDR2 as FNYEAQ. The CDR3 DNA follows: TGTGCCAGCACCCAGGGGGGCCCAACCTACGAGCAGTACTTC. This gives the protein CASTQGGPTYEQYF.

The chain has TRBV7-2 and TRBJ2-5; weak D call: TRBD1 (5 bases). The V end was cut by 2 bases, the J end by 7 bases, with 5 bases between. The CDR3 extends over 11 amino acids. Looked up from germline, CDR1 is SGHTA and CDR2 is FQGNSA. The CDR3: CASSLQGTQYF. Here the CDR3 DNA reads TGTGCCAGCAGCTTACAGGGGACCCAGTACTTC.

CDR3 sequence reads: CATQAVPGAYEQYF. CDR3 nucleotide sequence: TGTGCCACGCAAGCGGTTCCTGGGGCCTACGAGCAGTACTTC. The chain is built from TRBV6-1 and TRBJ2-7, with D maybe TRBD2 (5 bases). This CDR3 contains 14 residues. V was cut by 10 bases and J by 2 bases, with 18 bases left in between. Germline lookup yields CDR1 MNHNS and CDR2 SASEGT.

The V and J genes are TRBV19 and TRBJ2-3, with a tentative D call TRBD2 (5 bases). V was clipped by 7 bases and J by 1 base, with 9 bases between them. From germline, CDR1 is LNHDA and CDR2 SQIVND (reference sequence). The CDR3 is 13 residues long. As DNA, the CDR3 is TGTGCCAGTAAGCCAGCGGGCACAGATACGCAGTATTTT. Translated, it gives CASKPAGTDTQYF.

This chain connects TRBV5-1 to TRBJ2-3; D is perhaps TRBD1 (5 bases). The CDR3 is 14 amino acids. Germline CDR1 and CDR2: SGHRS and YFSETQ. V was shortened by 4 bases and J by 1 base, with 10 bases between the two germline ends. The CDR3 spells CASSPTRGTDTQYF. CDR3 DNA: TGCGCCAGCAGCCCCACCAGGGGCACAGATACGCAGTATTTT.

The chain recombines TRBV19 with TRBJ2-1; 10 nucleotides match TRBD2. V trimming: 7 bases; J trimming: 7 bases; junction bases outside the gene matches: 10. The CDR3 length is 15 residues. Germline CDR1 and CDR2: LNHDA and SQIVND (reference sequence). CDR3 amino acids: CASKVGTSGTNEQFF. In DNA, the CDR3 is TGTGCCAGTAAGGTCGGAACTAGCGGGACTAATGAGCAGTTCTTC.

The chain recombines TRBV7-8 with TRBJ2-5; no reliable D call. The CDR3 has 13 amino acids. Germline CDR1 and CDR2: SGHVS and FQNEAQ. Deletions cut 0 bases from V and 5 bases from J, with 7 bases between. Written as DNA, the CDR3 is TGTGCCAGCAGCTTAGCGACTTGGGAGACCCAGTACTTC. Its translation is CASSLATWETQYF.

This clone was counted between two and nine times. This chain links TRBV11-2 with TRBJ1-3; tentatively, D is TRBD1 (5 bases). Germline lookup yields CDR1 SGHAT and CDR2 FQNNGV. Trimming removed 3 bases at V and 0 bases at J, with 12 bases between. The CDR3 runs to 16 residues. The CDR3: CASSFQGLLSGNTIYF. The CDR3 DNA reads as TGTGCCAGCAGCTTCCAGGGCCTACTCTCTGGAAACACCATATATTTT.

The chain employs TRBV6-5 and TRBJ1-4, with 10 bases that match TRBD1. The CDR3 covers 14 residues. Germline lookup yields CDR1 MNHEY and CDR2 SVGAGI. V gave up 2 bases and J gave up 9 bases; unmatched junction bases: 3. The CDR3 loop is CASSYRTGGQKLFF. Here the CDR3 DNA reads TGTGCCAGCAGTTACCGGACAGGGGGACAAAAACTGTTTTTT.

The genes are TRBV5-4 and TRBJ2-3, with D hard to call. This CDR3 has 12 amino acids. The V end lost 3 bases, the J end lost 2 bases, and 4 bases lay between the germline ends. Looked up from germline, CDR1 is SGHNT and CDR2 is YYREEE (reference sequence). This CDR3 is CASSSITDTQYF. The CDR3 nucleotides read TGTGCCAGCAGCTCCATCACAGATACGCAGTATTTT.

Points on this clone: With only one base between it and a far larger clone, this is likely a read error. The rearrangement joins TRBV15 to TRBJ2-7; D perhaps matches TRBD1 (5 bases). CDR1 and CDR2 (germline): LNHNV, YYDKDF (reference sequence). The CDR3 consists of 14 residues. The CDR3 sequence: CATSRAGFTYVQYF. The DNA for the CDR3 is TGTGCCACCAGCAGAGCAGGGTTCACCTACGTGCAGTACTTC. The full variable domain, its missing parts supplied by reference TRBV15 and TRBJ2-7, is DAMVIQNPRYQVTQFGKPVTLSCSQTLNHNVMYWYQQKSSQAPKLLFHYYDKDFNNEADTPDNFQSRRPNTSFCFLDIRSPGLGDTAMYLCATSRAGFTYVQYFGPGTRLTVT.

CDR3 DNA sequence: TGTGCCAGCAGCCCAGGACAGTACAATCAGCCCCAGCATTTT. Translated, it gives CASSPGQYNQPQHF. The V and J genes are TRBV7-3 and TRBJ1-5; TRBD1 is a possible D gene (6 bases). This CDR3 comprises 14 residues. V lost 5 bases and J lost 3, with 11 bases in between. Germline CDR1 is SGHTA and CDR2 is FQGTGA.

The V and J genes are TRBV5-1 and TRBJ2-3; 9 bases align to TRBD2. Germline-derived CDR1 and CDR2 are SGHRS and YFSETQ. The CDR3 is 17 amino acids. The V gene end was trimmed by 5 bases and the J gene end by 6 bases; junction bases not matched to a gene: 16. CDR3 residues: CASSLGASGTLADTQYF. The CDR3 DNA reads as TGCGCCAGCAGTCTGGGGGCTAGCGGGACCCTCGCGGATACGCAGTATTTT.

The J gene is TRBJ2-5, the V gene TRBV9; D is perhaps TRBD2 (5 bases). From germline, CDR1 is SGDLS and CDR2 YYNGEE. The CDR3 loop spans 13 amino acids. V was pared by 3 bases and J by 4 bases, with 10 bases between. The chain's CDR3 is CASSGGAGETQYF. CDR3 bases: TGTGCCAGCAGCGGGGGAGCCGGAGAGACCCAGTACTTC. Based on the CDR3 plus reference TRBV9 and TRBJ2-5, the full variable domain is DSGVTQTPKHLITATGQRVTLRCSPRSGDLSVYWYQQSLDQGLQFLIQYYNGEERAKGNILERFSAQQFPDLHSELNLSSLELGDSALYFCASSGGAGETQYFGPGTRLLVL.

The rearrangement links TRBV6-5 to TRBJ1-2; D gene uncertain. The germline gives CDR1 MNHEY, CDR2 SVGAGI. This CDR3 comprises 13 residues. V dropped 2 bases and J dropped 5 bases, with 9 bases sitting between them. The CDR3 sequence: CASSYRPRYGYTF. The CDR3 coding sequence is TGTGCCAGCAGTTACCGGCCTAGATATGGCTACACCTTC.

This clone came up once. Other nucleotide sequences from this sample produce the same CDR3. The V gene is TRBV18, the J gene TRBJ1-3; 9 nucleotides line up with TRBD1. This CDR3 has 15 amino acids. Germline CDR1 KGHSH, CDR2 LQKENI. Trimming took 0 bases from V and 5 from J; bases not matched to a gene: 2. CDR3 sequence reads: CASSPPGQGRNTIYF. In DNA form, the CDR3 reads TGTGCCAGCTCACCACCGGGACAGGGTCGAAACACCATATATTTT.